This is a list of T cell receptor beta chains from one sample in a study of OX40 agonist ivuxolimab in advanced cancers. Sequencing was performed with immunoSEQ multiplex PCR; in TCRdb, only in-frame clones are kept and a portion is missing. The table shows some 78,000 clones, with 88% occurring only once. The sample consisted of CD4+ or CD8+ T cells sorted from blood, taken in a trial of the OX40 agonist ivuxolimab. The receptors here all came from an adult with an advanced solid tumor such as melanoma, head and neck, liver or kidney cancer. CDR3s include the opening cysteine and the closing phenylalanine or tryptophan. Fields, in order: clone size, V gene, CDR3 protein. Rows give clone size only sometimes, using once, few, many, or a class for an expanded clone.

clone size: -
V gene: TRBV11-1
CDR3 protein: CASSRRDRGHGYTF

clone size: -
V gene: TRBV7-2
CDR3 protein: CASSVNSAYEQYF

clone size: -
V gene: TRBV4-2
CDR3 protein: CASSHPTSGGRAQYF

clone size: -
V gene: TRBV18
CDR3 protein: CASSLTGLKYENIQYF

clone size: -
V gene: TRBV18
CDR3 protein: CASSRTGDNKGQPQHF

clone size: -
V gene: TRBV5-1
CDR3 protein: CASSTSGGTDTQYF

clone size: -
V gene: TRBV5-1
CDR3 protein: CASRNDISYNEQFF

clone size: -
V gene: TRBV5-1
CDR3 protein: CASSLIEGAVGELFF

clone size: -
V gene: TRBV7-7
CDR3 protein: CASSPGIAQETQYF

clone size: -
V gene: TRBV11-1
CDR3 protein: CASSFGSGGANEQYF

clone size: -
V gene: TRBV5-1
CDR3 protein: CASSSPGTGIPSYEQYF

clone size: -
V gene: TRBV5-6
CDR3 protein: CASSLGRSGANVLTF

clone size: -
V gene: TRBV18
CDR3 protein: CASSAGTGGTDTQYF

clone size: -
V gene: TRBV18
CDR3 protein: CASSQNAGEGETQYF

clone size: -
V gene: TRBV2
CDR3 protein: CASSGSSYEQYF

clone size: few
V gene: TRBV2
CDR3 protein: CASSERGFTYNSPLHF

clone size: -
V gene: TRBV5-1
CDR3 protein: CASSLARYEQYF

clone size: -
V gene: TRBV19
CDR3 protein: CASTTPGEGYNEQFF

clone size: once
V gene: TRBV6-4
CDR3 protein: CASSQDFNQPQHF

clone size: once
V gene: TRBV6-8
CDR3 protein: CASARTDEQYF

clone size: -
V gene: TRBV4-1
CDR3 protein: CASSQEGQTNEKLFF

clone size: -
V gene: TRBV5-1
CDR3 protein: CASSRGQGQYTEAFF

clone size: -
V gene: TRBV5-4
CDR3 protein: CASSPGRTGSGELFF

clone size: -
V gene: TRBV7-2
CDR3 protein: CASSLYREPLHF

clone size: -
V gene: TRBV9
CDR3 protein: CASSVGPIGNTIYF

clone size: -
V gene: TRBV19
CDR3 protein: CASSTRGSGTEAFF

clone size: -
V gene: TRBV18
CDR3 protein: CASSPAGELFF

clone size: -
V gene: TRBV19
CDR3 protein: CASSTLRGSKAFF

clone size: -
V gene: TRBV7-8
CDR3 protein: CASSLAGDQPQHF

clone size: -
V gene: TRBV5-1
CDR3 protein: CASSLEGALEQYF

clone size: -
V gene: TRBV9
CDR3 protein: CASSVEETGWGATNEKLFF

clone size: -
V gene: TRBV5-1
CDR3 protein: CASNGLVDYTDTQYF

clone size: once
V gene: TRBV10-3
CDR3 protein: CAISGRTGRNTEAFF

clone size: -
V gene: TRBV5-1
CDR3 protein: CASGVGGPDTQYF

clone size: -
V gene: TRBV19
CDR3 protein: CASSIMGEMNTEAFF

clone size: -
V gene: TRBV5-6
CDR3 protein: CASTPPDRKQETQYF

clone size: -
V gene: TRBV5-1
CDR3 protein: CASSFTGENYGYTF

clone size: few
V gene: TRBV2
CDR3 protein: CASSRDRDNQPQHF

clone size: -
V gene: TRBV6-5
CDR3 protein: CASSYSEGSGNTIYF

clone size: few
V gene: TRBV9
CDR3 protein: CASSVVGSGSDEQYF

clone size: few
V gene: TRBV19
CDR3 protein: CASSGRASNTEAFF

clone size: -
V gene: TRBV27
CDR3 protein: CASSLSGAEGSGYTF

clone size: -
V gene: TRBV7-2
CDR3 protein: CASSPRGGNQPQHF

clone size: -
V gene: TRBV5-1
CDR3 protein: CASSLPGGGQFF

clone size: -
V gene: TRBV18
CDR3 protein: CASSPSDTQYF

clone size: -
V gene: TRBV6-1
CDR3 protein: CASRGAAGRDQPQHF

clone size: -
V gene: TRBV2
CDR3 protein: CASRWGGGETQYF

clone size: -
V gene: TRBV27
CDR3 protein: CASSRRLAGGQETQYF

clone size: -
V gene: TRBV10-3
CDR3 protein: CAISVGDQPQHF

clone size: -
V gene: TRBV5-4
CDR3 protein: CASSPPGQGYEQYF

clone size: -
V gene: TRBV5-1
CDR3 protein: CASSRAGDTQYF

clone size: -
V gene: TRBV9
CDR3 protein: CASSPGDRGYEQYF

clone size: -
V gene: TRBV5-1
CDR3 protein: CASSLPQGNEQFF

clone size: once
V gene: TRBV21-1
CDR3 protein: CASSKAHGLVTSSYNEQFF

clone size: few
V gene: TRBV6-6
CDR3 protein: CATRTNNYGYTF

clone size: -
V gene: TRBV5-1
CDR3 protein: CASSLEDTQYF

clone size: -
V gene: TRBV10-2
CDR3 protein: CASSPGGRSNQPQHF

clone size: -
V gene: TRBV7-2
CDR3 protein: CASSSGPFNQPQHF

clone size: once
V gene: TRBV5-1
CDR3 protein: CASSRRSRAASTDTQYF

clone size: -
V gene: TRBV5-1
CDR3 protein: CASSLAGAGDTEAFF